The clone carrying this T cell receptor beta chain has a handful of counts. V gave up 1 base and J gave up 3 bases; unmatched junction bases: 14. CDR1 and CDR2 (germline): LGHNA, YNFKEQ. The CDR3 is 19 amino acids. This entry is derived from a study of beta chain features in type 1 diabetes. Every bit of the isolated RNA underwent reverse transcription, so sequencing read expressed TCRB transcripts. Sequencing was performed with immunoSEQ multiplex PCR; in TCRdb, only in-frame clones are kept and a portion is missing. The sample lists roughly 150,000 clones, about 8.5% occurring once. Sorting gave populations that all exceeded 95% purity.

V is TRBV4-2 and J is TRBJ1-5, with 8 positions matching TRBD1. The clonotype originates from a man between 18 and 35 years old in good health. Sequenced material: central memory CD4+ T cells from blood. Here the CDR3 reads CASSQVGTAGQVDNQPQHF. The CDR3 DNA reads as TGTGCCAGCAGCCAAGTAGGTACCGCGGGACAGGTGGACAATCAGCCCCAGCATTTT.